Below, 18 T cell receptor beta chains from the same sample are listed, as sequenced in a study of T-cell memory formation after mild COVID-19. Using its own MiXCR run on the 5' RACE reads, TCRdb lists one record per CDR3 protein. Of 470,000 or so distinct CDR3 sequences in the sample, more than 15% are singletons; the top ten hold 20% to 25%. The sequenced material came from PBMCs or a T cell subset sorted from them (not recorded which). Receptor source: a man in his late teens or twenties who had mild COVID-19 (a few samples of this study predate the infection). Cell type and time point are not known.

The CDR3 spells CASSSGLAGGWDTQYF. The CDR3, as DNA: TGTGCCAGCAGCTCGGGACTAGCTGGGGGTTGGGATACGCAGTATTTT. The chain links TRBV7-8 to TRBJ2-3; the match to TRBD2 covers 9 bases. The CDR3 spans 16 residues. Germline V gene data show CDR1 as SGHVS and CDR2 as FQNEAQ. With V trimmed by 4 bases and J by 6 bases, 11 bases remained unmatched.

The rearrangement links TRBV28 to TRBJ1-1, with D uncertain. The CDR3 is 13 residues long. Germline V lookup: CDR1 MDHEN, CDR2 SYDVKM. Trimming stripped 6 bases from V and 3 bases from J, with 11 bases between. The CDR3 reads CASSTRSDTEAFF. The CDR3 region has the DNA TGTGCCAGCAGCACCAGGTCGGACACTGAAGCTTTCTTT.

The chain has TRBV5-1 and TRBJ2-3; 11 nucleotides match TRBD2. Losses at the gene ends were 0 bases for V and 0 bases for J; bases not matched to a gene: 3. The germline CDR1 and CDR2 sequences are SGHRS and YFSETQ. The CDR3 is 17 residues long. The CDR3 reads CASSLGLAGPSTDTQYF. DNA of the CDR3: TGCGCCAGCAGCTTGGGACTAGCGGGGCCTAGCACAGATACGCAGTATTTT.

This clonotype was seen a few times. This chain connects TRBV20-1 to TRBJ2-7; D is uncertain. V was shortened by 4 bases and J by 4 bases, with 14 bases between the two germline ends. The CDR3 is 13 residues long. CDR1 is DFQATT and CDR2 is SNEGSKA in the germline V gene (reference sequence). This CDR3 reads CSATGPNGYEQYV. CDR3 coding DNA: TGCAGTGCTACAGGACCCAACGGTTACGAGCAGTACGTC.

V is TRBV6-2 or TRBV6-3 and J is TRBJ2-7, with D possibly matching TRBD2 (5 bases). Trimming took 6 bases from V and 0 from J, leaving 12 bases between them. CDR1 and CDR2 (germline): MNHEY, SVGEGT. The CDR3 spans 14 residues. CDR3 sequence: CASSIQGSSYEQYV. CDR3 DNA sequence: TGTGCCAGCAGCATCCAAGGGAGCTCCTACGAGCAGTACGTC.

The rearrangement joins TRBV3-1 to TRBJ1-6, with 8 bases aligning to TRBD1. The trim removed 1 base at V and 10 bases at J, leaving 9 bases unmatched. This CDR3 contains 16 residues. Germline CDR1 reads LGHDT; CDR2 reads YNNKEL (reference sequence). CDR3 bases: TGTGCCAGCAGCCAAGGGCCCGGGACAGGAACCTCACCCCTCCACTTT. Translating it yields CASSQGPGTGTSPLHF.

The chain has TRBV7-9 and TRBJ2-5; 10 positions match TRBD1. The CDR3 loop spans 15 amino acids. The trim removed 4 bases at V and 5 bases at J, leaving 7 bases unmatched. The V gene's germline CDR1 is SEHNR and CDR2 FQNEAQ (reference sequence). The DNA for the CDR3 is TGTGCCAGCAGCTCTGACAGGGGGCCTGGGGAGACCCAGTACTTC. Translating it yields CASSSDRGPGETQYF.

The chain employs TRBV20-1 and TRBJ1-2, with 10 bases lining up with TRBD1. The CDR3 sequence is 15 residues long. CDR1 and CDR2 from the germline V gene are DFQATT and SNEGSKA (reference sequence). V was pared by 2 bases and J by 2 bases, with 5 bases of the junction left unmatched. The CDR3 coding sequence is TGCAGTGCTAGAATCCGGGACAGGGGAAACTATGGCTACACCTTC. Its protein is CSARIRDRGNYGYTF.

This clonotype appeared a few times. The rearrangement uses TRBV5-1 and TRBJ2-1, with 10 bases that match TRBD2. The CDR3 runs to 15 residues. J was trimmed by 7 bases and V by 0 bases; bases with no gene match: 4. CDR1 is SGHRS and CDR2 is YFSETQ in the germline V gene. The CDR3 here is CASSLAVAGGNEQFF. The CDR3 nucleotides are TGCGCCAGCAGCTTGGCGGTAGCGGGGGGAAATGAGCAGTTCTTC.

The CDR3 DNA is TGTGCCAGCAGCTTTCCCGGTGAGGACTATGGCTACACCTTC. It yields the protein CASSFPGEDYGYTF. The rearrangement uses TRBV7-9 and TRBJ1-2; D not resolved. From germline, CDR1 is SEHNR and CDR2 FQNEAQ (reference sequence). The CDR3 runs to 14 residues. The ends were cut back, 3 bases at V and 3 bases at J, with 11 bases in the middle.

For the CDR3, the DNA is TGCAGCGTTGGGGGTTGGGCAGGGAAGAACACTGAAGCTTTCTTT. Translated: CSVGGWAGKNTEAFF. The J gene is TRBJ1-1, the V gene TRBV29-1; maybe TRBD1 (5 bases). From germline, CDR1 is SQVTM and CDR2 ANQGSEA. V was trimmed by 4 bases and J by 1 base, leaving 16 bases between them. The CDR3 totals 15 residues.

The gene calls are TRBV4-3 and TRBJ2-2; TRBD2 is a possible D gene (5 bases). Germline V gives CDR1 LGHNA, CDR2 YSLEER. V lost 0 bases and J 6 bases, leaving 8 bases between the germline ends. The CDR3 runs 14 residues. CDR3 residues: CASSQEISAGELFF. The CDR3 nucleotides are TGCGCCAGCAGCCAAGAAATTAGCGCCGGGGAGCTGTTTTTT.

CDR3 nucleotide sequence: TGTGCCAGCTCACCCCTGGCCAGGAATCAAGAGACCCAGTACTTC. The encoded protein is CASSPLARNQETQYF. The chain recombines TRBV18 with TRBJ2-5; D gene uncertain. V lost 3 bases to trimming and J lost 2 bases, with 13 bases between them. The V gene's germline CDR1 is KGHSH and CDR2 LQKENI. The CDR3 runs to 15 residues.

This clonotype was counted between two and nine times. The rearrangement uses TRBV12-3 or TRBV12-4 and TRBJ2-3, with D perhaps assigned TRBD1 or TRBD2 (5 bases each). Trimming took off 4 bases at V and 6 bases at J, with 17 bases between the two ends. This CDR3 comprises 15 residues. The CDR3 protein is CASSSPGTQSDTQYF. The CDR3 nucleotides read TGTGCCAGCAGTTCACCCGGGACCCAATCGGATACGCAGTATTTT.

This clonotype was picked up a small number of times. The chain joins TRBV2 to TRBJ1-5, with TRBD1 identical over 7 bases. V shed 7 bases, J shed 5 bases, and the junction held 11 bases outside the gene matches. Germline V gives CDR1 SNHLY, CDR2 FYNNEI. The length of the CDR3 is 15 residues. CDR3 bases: TGTGCCAGCACCGCCCTTGTAGGGGGCGATCAGCCCCAGCATTTT. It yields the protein CASTALVGGDQPQHF.

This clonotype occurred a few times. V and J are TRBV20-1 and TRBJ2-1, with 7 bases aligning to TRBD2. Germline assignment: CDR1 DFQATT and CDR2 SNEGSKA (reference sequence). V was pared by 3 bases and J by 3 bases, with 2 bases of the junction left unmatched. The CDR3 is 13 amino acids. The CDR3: CSARGGGYNEQFF. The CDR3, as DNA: TGCAGTGCTAGGGGCGGGGGCTACAATGAGCAGTTCTTC.

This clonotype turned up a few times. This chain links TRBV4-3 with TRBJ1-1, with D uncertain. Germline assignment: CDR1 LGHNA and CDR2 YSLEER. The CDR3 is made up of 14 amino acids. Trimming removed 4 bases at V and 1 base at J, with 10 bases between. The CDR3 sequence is CASSPAVRNTEAFF. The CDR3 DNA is TGCGCCAGCAGCCCCGCGGTAAGGAACACTGAAGCTTTCTTT.

The CDR3 loop reads CASNLLGQGAMKTQYF. CDR3 in DNA: TGTGCCAGCAACCTATTAGGACAGGGGGCCATGAAGACCCAGTACTTC. This sequence joins TRBV7-2 and TRBJ2-5; 11 bases map to TRBD1. V shed 7 bases and J 6 bases; nucleotides not matched to a gene: 13. Per germline, CDR1 SGHTA and CDR2 FQGNSA. The CDR3 length is 16 residues.